The 24 T cell receptor beta chains below come from one sample, sequenced in a study of T cell responses to AZD1222 COVID-19 vaccine. The table came from immunoSEQ multiplex PCR; TCRdb's copy has only in-frame clones and leaves some out. The repertoire holds 100,000 to 150,000 clones, roughly nine tenths seen once, with over 2.5% in the top ten. The material was peripheral blood, obtained on day 0 of AZD1222 vaccination. The origin of the receptors is an adult in good health.

The gene calls are TRBV7-2 and TRBJ2-1; D is undetermined. Germline CDR1 is SGHTA and CDR2 is FQGNSA. This CDR3 has 13 residues. V gave up 3 bases and J gave up 4 bases, with 7 bases separating them. CDR3 residues: CASSLVGYNEQFF. The DNA for the CDR3 is TGTGCCAGCAGCTTGGTCGGTTACAATGAGCAGTTCTTC.

The rearrangement joins TRBV12-3 or TRBV12-4 to TRBJ2-2; D unresolved. This CDR3 has 13 amino acids. Trimming took 5 bases from V and 5 from J, leaving 9 bases between them. Here the CDR3 reads CASSLRSTGELFF. The CDR3 DNA sequence: TGTGCCAGCAGTCTGAGGAGTACCGGGGAGCTGTTTTTT.

V gene TRBV9 combines with J gene TRBJ1-2, with unresolved D. The CDR3 runs to 10 residues. V lost 3 bases and J lost 10, with 7 bases in between. The germline V gene encodes CDR1 SGDLS and CDR2 YYNGEE. The CDR3 reads CASSGVAYTF. The CDR3 region has the DNA TGTGCCAGCAGCGGGGTTGCCTACACCTTC.

This clone was counted a single time. V gene TRBV28 combines with J gene TRBJ2-6, with TRBD1 identical over 9 bases. Trimming took 7 bases from V and 0 from J; bases not matched to a gene: 10. The CDR3 covers 18 residues. In germline, CDR1 is MDHEN, CDR2 SYDVKM. Written as DNA, the CDR3 is TGTGCCAGCACCTCTCCCGGGACAGGGTACTCTGGGGCCAACGTCCTGACTTTC. This codes for CASTSPGTGYSGANVLTF.

The chain joins TRBV5-1 to TRBJ1-1; no clear D. V lost 0 bases and J lost 3, with 27 bases in between. Looked up from germline, CDR1 is SGHRS and CDR2 is YFSETQ. There are 20 residues in the CDR3. The CDR3 DNA follows: TGCGCCAGCAGCTTGGATAATCAAAATTCGTGGGCCCCGAGGGACACTGAAGCTTTCTTT. Amino acid sequence: CASSLDNQNSWAPRDTEAFF. Full variable domain (remainder filled in from reference TRBV5-1 and TRBJ1-1): KAGVTQTPRYLIKTRGQQVTLSCSPISGHRSVSWYQQTPGQGLQFLFEYFSETQRNKGNFPGRFSGRQFSNSRSEMNVSTLELGDSALYLCASSLDNQNSWAPRDTEAFFGQGTRLTVV.

This rearrangement joins TRBV9 to TRBJ2-1; no clear D. This CDR3 spans 14 amino acids. The V gene's germline CDR1 is SGDLS and CDR2 YYNGEE. Deletions cut 9 bases from V and 5 bases from J, with 18 bases between. The CDR3 reads CATRVARRNNEQFF. The DNA of the CDR3 is TGTGCCACCCGTGTGGCCAGACGAAACAATGAGCAGTTCTTC.

The chain is built from TRBV5-4 and TRBJ1-4; no definite D call. The CDR3 sequence is 13 residues long. Trimming cost V 8 bases and J 6 bases, with 14 bases left between them. Germline assignment: CDR1 SGHNT and CDR2 YYREEE (reference sequence). CDR3 nucleotide sequence: TGTGCCAGTAAACGTGGCGGGGATGAAAAACTGTTTTTT. As protein: CASKRGGDEKLFF.

The gene calls are TRBV7-8 and TRBJ2-5; TRBD2 aligns across 10 bases. Germline trimming cut 2 bases from V and 7 bases from J; bases unmatched to any gene: 7. This CDR3 has 15 residues. Germline CDR1 is SGHVS and CDR2 is FQNEAQ. Written as DNA, the CDR3 is TGTGCCAGCAGCTTAAGGGGGACTAGCGACCCGACCCAGTACTTC. Its protein product is CASSLRGTSDPTQYF.

The chain is built from TRBV19 and TRBJ1-5, with 8 bases that match TRBD1. This CDR3 region has 18 residues. Germline CDR1 is LNHDA and CDR2 is SQIVND (reference sequence). V trimming: 3 bases; J trimming: 2 bases; junction bases outside the gene matches: 12. CDR3 in amino acids: CASSIGTGDKIGNQPQHF. CDR3 sequence (DNA): TGTGCCAGTAGTATCGGGACAGGAGATAAAATTGGCAATCAGCCCCAGCATTTT.

The chain couples TRBV14 to TRBJ2-3; 9 bases are shared with TRBD2. The CDR3 extends over 15 amino acids. Germline CDR1 reads SGHDN; CDR2 reads FVKESK. J was trimmed by 7 bases and V by 4 bases; bases with no gene match: 9. CDR3 nucleotides: TGTGCCAGCAGCCGTAGCGGGAGCCCCGGGAATACGCAGTATTTT. Protein: CASSRSGSPGNTQYF.

V usage is TRBV5-1 and J usage is TRBJ1-5; no clear D. Per germline, CDR1 SGHRS and CDR2 YFSETQ. This CDR3 comprises 13 residues. V lost 4 bases and J lost 2, with 7 bases in between. In nucleotides, the CDR3 is TGCGCCAGCAGCCCTGATGGCAATCAGCCCCAGCATTTT. Its translation: CASSPDGNQPQHF. The full variable domain, with the rest looked up from reference TRBV5-1 and TRBJ1-5, is KAGVTQTPRYLIKTRGQQVTLSCSPISGHRSVSWYQQTPGQGLQFLFEYFSETQRNKGNFPGRFSGRQFSNSRSEMNVSTLELGDSALYLCASSPDGNQPQHFGDGTRLSIL.

The table lists this clone with a few counts. This rearrangement joins TRBV6-1 to TRBJ1-1; D is unclear. V shed 2 bases and J shed 8 bases, with 9 bases lying between them. The CDR3 is 12 residues long. Germline V CDR1 and CDR2: MNHNS, SASEGT. CDR3 nucleotide sequence: TGTGCCAGCAGTGAATGGTTTCGGGAAGCTTTCTTT. Translated, it gives CASSEWFREAFF.

The chain uses TRBV5-4 and TRBJ2-7, with 7 bases aligning to TRBD1. J gave up 3 bases and V 4 bases, and 7 bases lay outside the gene matches. The CDR3 has 14 residues. Germline-derived CDR1 and CDR2 are SGHNT and YYREEE (reference sequence). For the CDR3, the DNA is TGTGCCAGCAGCCCGACAGGGTTGGACTACGAGCAGTACTTC. The encoded protein is CASSPTGLDYEQYF.

The chain recombines TRBV18 with TRBJ1-3; D unresolved. The V end lost 1 base, the J end lost 0 bases, and 10 bases lay between the germline ends. This CDR3 has 16 residues. Germline assignment: CDR1 KGHSH and CDR2 LQKENI. This chain's CDR3 is CASSPHPPTSGNTIYF. The DNA for the CDR3 is TGTGCCAGCTCACCACACCCCCCCACCTCTGGAAACACCATATATTTT. The entire variable domain, with the rest obtained from reference TRBV18 and TRBJ1-3, is as follows: NAGVMQNPRHLVRRRGQEARLRCSPMKGHSHVYWYRQLPEEGLKFMVYLQKENIIDESGMPKERFSAEFPKEGPSILRIQQVVRGDSAAYFCASSPHPPTSGNTIYFGEGSWLTVV.

The chain links TRBV5-6 to TRBJ2-2; D may correspond to TRBD1 or TRBD2 (5 bases each). V lost 0 bases and J lost 4, with 19 bases in between. This CDR3 is 18 amino acids long. CDR1 is SGHDT, CDR2 YYEEEE, per germline. The CDR3: CASSLAILSRAGTGELFF. In nucleotides, the CDR3 is TGTGCCAGCAGCTTGGCTATATTATCCAGGGCGGGCACCGGGGAGCTGTTTTTT.

This chain connects TRBV4-1 to TRBJ1-3, with 8 bases identical to TRBD1. After removal of 5 bases from V and 0 bases from J, the junction contained 3 bases not matched to a gene. Germline CDR1 and CDR2: MGHRA and YSYEKL. The CDR3 has 15 residues. The CDR3: CASSYDRGSGNTIYF. Written as DNA, the CDR3 is TGCGCCAGCAGCTACGACAGGGGCTCTGGAAACACCATATATTTT.

This chain connects TRBV24-1 to TRBJ2-7; D is perhaps TRBD2 (6 bases). The CDR3 extends over 13 amino acids. Trimming pared 9 bases from V and 2 bases from J, leaving 13 bases between. Germline assignment: CDR1 KGHDR and CDR2 SFDVKD. CDR3 DNA: TGTGCCACCGGAGGGACGGACCCCTACGAGCAGTACTTC. As protein: CATGGTDPYEQYF.

The chain employs TRBV6-2 or TRBV6-3 and TRBJ2-7; D uncertain. Germline V lookup: CDR1 MNHEY, CDR2 SVGEGT. The CDR3 spans 12 residues. V was trimmed by 5 bases and J by 5 bases, leaving 10 bases between them. The CDR3 bases are TGTGCCAGCAGTCCCTTCCGCCACGAGCAGTACTTC. This encodes CASSPFRHEQYF.

This rearrangement joins TRBV6-5 to TRBJ1-3; D gene ambiguous. V lost 6 bases, J lost 0 bases, and 12 bases lay in between. The CDR3 sequence is 15 residues long. Germline assignment: CDR1 MNHEY and CDR2 SVGAGI. The DNA for the CDR3 is TGTGCCAGCAGCTACGCGCCGGGCTCTGGAAACACCATATATTTT. This gives the protein CASSYAPGSGNTIYF.

The chain combines TRBV5-5 with TRBJ2-3; tentative D call: TRBD2 (5 bases). The CDR3 runs 16 residues. Deletions cut 7 bases from V and 2 bases from J, with 20 bases between. Germline CDR1 and CDR2: SGHKS and YYEKEE (reference sequence). The CDR3 reads CASSWSQRLHTDTQYF. DNA of the CDR3: TGTGCCAGCTCGTGGTCCCAGCGGCTGCACACAGATACGCAGTATTTT.

This chain uses TRBV10-1 with TRBJ2-2; D is undetermined. V lost 5 bases to trimming and J lost 5 bases, with 3 bases between them. The CDR3 sequence is 11 residues long. Looked up from germline, CDR1 is WNHNN and CDR2 is SYGVQD (reference sequence). CDR3 protein: CASSTTGELFF. The CDR3 DNA sequence: TGCGCCAGCAGTACGACCGGGGAGCTGTTTTTT.

This chain connects TRBV7-8 to TRBJ1-2, with D unresolved. The CDR3 runs to 15 residues. The germline V gene has CDR1 SGHVS and CDR2 FQNEAQ. The V and J ends lost 4 bases and 2 bases respectively, with 14 bases between them. The CDR3 sequence: CASSSIVTPNYGYTF. The CDR3 bases are TGTGCCAGCAGCTCAATTGTGACTCCGAACTATGGCTACACCTTC.

The chain joins TRBV14 to TRBJ2-3, with D possibly being TRBD2 (6 bases). CDR3 size: 15 residues. Per the germline V gene, CDR1 is SGHDN and CDR2 is FVKESK. V was pared by 4 bases and J by 0 bases, with 11 bases between. In DNA form, the CDR3 reads TGTGCCAGCAGCCCGACTAGGTTGAGCACAGATACGCAGTATTTT. It yields the protein CASSPTRLSTDTQYF.

This clone was detected once. The chain joins TRBV12-3 or TRBV12-4 to TRBJ2-7; tentatively, D is TRBD1 (5 bases). V was clipped by 5 bases and J by 3 bases, with 11 bases between them. There are 13 residues in the CDR3. The CDR3 is CASSPQTDYEQYF. In nucleotides, the CDR3 is TGTGCCAGCAGTCCCCAGACAGACTACGAGCAGTACTTC.